This record concerns one T cell receptor beta chain sequence. Its antigen is not identified. This specimen comes from a study of cytomegalovirus exposure and HLA in healthy donors. As for the study in general: In an early release, HLA-typed donors contributed some 80 million unique TCR sequences.

The germline V gene has CDR1 SEHNR and CDR2 FQNEAQ (reference sequence). V trimming: 3 bases; J trimming: 6 bases; junction bases outside the gene matches: 2. The CDR3 has 14 residues. Notes on the study in general: Some V segments, including TRBV6-2 and TRBV6-3, were excluded as indistinguishable. V- and J-gene trimming in TCR beta was tied to a missense DCLRE1C variant by an analysis performed later. A cluster of highly shared sequence variants was likely a sequencing artifact.

This PCR relied on a set of 60 Vbeta primers and 13 Jbeta primers. Sequencing used immunoSEQ multiplex PCR; TCRdb keeps in-frame clones, though not all of them. The table has tens of thousands of clones, 65% to 80% seen once. Sequencing was carried out using PBMCs. This clonotype was sampled from a middle-aged man in good health and CMV-seropositive. The chain carries TRBV7-9 and TRBJ1-1, with 12 bases that match TRBD1. As DNA, the CDR3 is TGTGCCAGCAGCTTCGGGACAGGGGGCCCTGAAGCTTTCTTT. It translates to CASSFGTGGPEAFF.